The 4 T cell receptor beta chains below were found in one sample sequenced in a study of cytomegalovirus exposure and HLA in healthy donors. PCR amplification relied on 60 Vbeta primers (plus 13 Jbeta primers). Profiled with immunoSEQ multiplex PCR; TCRdb holds only in-frame clones, not every one. The sample shows 250,000 to 350,000 clones, around 80% of them seen only once. Specimen: PBMCs. Receptors originate from a girl aged 2 to 10 in good health and CMV-seronegative.

The chain is built from TRBV27 and TRBJ1-1; TRBD1 might be the D (6 bases). The CDR3 runs to 15 residues. V gave up 5 bases and J gave up 4 bases, with 17 bases separating them. Looked up from germline, CDR1 is MNHEY and CDR2 is SMNVEV (reference sequence). CDR3 nucleotides: TGTGCCAGCAGTACTTATCAGGGGCAGGGCACTGAAGCTTTCTTT. The encoded protein is CASSTYQGQGTEAFF.

This clone was counted a few times. This sequence joins TRBV5-1 and TRBJ2-3; 9 bases are a match to TRBD1. CDR1 and CDR2 (germline): SGHRS, YFSETQ. The CDR3 is 15 residues long. V trimming: 4 bases; J trimming: 2 bases; junction bases outside the gene matches: 5. The CDR3 spells CASSDGQGPTDTQYF. CDR3 DNA: TGCGCCAGCAGCGACGGACAGGGGCCCACAGATACGCAGTATTTT.

The sample holds one count of this clone. This sequence joins TRBV6-1 and TRBJ2-7; 13 positions agree with TRBD2. The V gene's germline CDR1 is MNHNS and CDR2 SASEGT. The CDR3 has 14 amino acids. V lost 6 bases and J lost 7; bases outside the gene matches: 6. The CDR3: CASRRGLAGFEQYF. Here the CDR3 DNA reads TGTGCCAGCAGACGGGGACTAGCGGGGTTTGAGCAGTACTTC.

The gene calls are TRBV15 and TRBJ2-7; D perhaps matches TRBD1 (5 bases). Germline V gene data show CDR1 as LNHNV and CDR2 as YYDKDF (reference sequence). With 3 bases removed from V and 2 bases from J, the gap between germline ends came to 17 bases. The CDR3 loop spans 16 amino acids. The CDR3 DNA follows: TGTGCCACCAGCAGTCCATCTGGGGCCAACGCCTACGAGCAGTACTTC. This translates into CATSSPSGANAYEQYF.